This T cell receptor (beta chain) was captured in a study of radiotherapy plus CTLA-4 blockade in lung cancer. In the study overall: Approximately 18% of patients responded objectively, and around 32% achieved disease control.

General study findings and limits: Clones derived from tumor TCRs expanded in blood after radiotherapy plus ipilimumab. Response was reportedly best predicted by early blood T cell clone dynamics, with interferon-beta.

CTLA-4 blockade using ipilimumab, together with focal radiation, was received by patients with chemo-refractory metastatic non-small-cell lung cancer. Turning to this clone: No antigen is known for it.

Libraries were prepared by immunoSEQ multiplex PCR; TCRdb keeps only in-frame clonotypes and omits some of them. Among fewer than 140,000 clones, over 75% were seen once, and the ten largest hold roughly 2.3%. The source was peripheral blood, collected from a patient treated with radiotherapy plus ipilimumab. The receptor comes from a human donor with non-small cell lung cancer that progressed on radiotherapy plus ipilimumab. Some clones in this sample may be carry-over from other donors' samples.

CDR3 loop: CASTDGGKNSPLHF. The CDR3, as DNA: TGTGCCAGCACCGATGGGGGAAAAAATTCACCCCTCCACTTT. The chain combines TRBV11-3 with TRBJ1-6; D is possibly TRBD1 (5 bases). V lost 7 bases and J 7 bases, leaving 14 bases between the germline ends. Germline CDR1 and CDR2: SGHNT and YENEEA. This CDR3 has 14 residues.